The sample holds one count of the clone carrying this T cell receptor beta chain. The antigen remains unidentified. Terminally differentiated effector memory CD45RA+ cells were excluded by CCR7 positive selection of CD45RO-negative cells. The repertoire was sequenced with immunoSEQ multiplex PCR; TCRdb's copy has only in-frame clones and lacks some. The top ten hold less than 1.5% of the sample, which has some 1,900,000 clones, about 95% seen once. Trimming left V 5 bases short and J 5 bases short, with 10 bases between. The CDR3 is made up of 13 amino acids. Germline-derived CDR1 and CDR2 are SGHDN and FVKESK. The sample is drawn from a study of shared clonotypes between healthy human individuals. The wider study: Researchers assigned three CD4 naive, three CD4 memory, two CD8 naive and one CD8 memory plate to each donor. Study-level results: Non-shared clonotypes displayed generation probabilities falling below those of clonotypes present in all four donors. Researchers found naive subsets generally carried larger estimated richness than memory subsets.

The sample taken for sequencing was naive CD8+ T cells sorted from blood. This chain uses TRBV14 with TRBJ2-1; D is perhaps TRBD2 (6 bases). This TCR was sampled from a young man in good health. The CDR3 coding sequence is TGTGCCAGCAGCGGGGAGGTCCACAATGAGCAGTTCTTC. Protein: CASSGEVHNEQFF.